This TCR beta chain emerged from a study of T cells in localized non-small cell lung cancer. Findings and limits, study-wide: Of the top 100 tumor clones, median around 60 were in adjacent lung, 25 to 35 among its top 100. Tumor showed lower T cell clonality than uninvolved adjacent lung, where it was highest. There was an association of higher blood T cell density with longer overall survival. Heterogeneity within the tumor remains possible, as just one region underwent sequencing.

Details on this clone: Its target is unknown.

This CDR3 spans 14 amino acids. V was pared by 5 bases and J by 10 bases, with 20 bases between. The germline V gene encodes CDR1 SEHNR and CDR2 FQNEAQ (reference sequence). Only in-frame clones appear in the TCRdb table, and some are missing; sequencing was by immunoSEQ multiplex PCR. Of tens of thousands of clones listed, 88% were seen once; the top ten hold less than 25%. The chain uses TRBV7-9 and TRBJ1-2; no definite D call. Source: peripheral blood, taken before any cancer treatment. This TCR was sampled from a woman aged 40 to 75 with stage I squamous cell lung carcinoma. CDR3 nucleotide sequence: TGTGCCAGCAGCCGAGACCCGGCCGCTTACTACTACACCTTC. Translated, it gives CASSRDPAAYYYTF.